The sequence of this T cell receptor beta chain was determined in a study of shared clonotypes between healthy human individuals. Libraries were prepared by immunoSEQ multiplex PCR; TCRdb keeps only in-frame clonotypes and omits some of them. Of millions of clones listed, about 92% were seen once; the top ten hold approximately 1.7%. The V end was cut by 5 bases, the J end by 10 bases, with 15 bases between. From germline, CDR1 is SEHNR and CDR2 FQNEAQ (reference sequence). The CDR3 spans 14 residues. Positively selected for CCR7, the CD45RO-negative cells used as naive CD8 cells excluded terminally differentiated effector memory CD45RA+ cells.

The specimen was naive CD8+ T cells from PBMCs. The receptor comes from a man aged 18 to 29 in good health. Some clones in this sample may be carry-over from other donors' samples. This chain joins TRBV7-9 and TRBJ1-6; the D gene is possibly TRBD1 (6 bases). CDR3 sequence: CASSRGGSGSPLHF. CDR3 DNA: TGTGCCAGCAGCAGAGGGGGGTCAGGCTCACCCCTCCACTTT.